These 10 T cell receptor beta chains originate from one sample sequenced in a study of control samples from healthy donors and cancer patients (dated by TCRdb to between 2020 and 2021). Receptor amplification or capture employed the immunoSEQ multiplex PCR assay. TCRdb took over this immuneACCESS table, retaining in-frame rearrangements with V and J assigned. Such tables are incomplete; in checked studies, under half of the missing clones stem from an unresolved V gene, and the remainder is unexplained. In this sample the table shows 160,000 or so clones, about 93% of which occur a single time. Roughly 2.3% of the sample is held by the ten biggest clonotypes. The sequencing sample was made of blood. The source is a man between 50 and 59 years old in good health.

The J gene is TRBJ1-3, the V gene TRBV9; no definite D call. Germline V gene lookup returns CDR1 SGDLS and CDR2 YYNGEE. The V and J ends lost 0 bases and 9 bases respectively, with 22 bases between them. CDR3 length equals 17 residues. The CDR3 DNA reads TGTGCCAGCAGCGTAGATACAACACGACAAATAGGCCCCACCATATATTTT. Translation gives CASSVDTTRQIGPTIYF.

The CDR3 sequence: CASSARDSKYYNEQFF. CDR3 coding DNA: TGTGCCAGCAGCGCCCGGGACAGTAAATACTACAATGAGCAGTTCTTC. The chain couples TRBV9 to TRBJ2-1; 7 bases line up with TRBD1. The CDR3 contains 16 residues. CDR1 and CDR2 from the germline V gene are SGDLS and YYNGEE. The V gene end was trimmed by 3 bases and the J gene end by 3 bases; junction bases not matched to a gene: 9. The full variable domain, rest sourced from reference TRBV9 and TRBJ2-1, is DSGVTQTPKHLITATGQRVTLRCSPRSGDLSVYWYQQSLDQGLQFLIQYYNGEERAKGNILERFSAQQFPDLHSELNLSSLELGDSALYFCASSARDSKYYNEQFFGPGTRLTVL.

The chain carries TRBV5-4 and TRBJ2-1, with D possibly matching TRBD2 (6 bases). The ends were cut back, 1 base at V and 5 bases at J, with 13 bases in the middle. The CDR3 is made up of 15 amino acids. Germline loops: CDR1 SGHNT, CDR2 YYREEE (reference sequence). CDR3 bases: TGTGCCAGCAGCTTGAAACGGGAGAGGGACAATGAGCAGTTCTTC. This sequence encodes CASSLKRERDNEQFF.

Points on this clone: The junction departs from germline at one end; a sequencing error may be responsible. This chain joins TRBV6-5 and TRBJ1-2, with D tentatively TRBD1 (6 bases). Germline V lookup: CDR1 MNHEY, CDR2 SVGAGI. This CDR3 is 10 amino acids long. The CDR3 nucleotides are TGCGCAGAGGGGGACTATGGCTACACCTTC. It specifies CAEGDYGYTF.

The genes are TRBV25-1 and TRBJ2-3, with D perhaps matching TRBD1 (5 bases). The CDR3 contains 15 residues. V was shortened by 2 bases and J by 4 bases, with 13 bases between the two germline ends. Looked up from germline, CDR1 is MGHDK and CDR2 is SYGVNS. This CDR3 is CASSERQGTADTQYF. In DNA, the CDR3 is TGTGCCAGCAGTGAAAGGCAGGGTACGGCAGATACGCAGTATTTT.

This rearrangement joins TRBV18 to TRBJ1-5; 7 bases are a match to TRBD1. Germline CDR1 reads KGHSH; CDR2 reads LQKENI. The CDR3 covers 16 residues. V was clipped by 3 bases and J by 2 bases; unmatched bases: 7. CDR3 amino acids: CASSPKTGTGNQPQHF. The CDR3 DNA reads TGTGCCAGCTCACCCAAGACAGGGACGGGCAATCAGCCCCAGCATTTT.

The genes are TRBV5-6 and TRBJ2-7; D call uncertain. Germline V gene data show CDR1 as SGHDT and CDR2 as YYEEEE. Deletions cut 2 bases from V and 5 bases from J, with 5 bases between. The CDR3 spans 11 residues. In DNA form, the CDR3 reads TGTGCCAGCAGCTTCGAGGACGAGCAGTACTTC. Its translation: CASSFEDEQYF.

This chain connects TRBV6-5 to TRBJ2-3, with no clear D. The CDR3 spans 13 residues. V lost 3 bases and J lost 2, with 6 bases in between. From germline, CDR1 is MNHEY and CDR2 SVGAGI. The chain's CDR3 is CASSYDPTDTQYF. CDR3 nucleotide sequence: TGTGCCAGCAGTTATGACCCCACAGATACGCAGTATTTT.

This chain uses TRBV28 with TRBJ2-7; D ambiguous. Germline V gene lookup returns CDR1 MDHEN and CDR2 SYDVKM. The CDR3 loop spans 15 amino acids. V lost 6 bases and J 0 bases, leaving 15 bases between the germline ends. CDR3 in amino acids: CASSLNNDASYEQYF. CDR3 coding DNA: TGTGCCAGCAGCCTAAACAATGACGCCTCCTACGAGCAGTACTTC.

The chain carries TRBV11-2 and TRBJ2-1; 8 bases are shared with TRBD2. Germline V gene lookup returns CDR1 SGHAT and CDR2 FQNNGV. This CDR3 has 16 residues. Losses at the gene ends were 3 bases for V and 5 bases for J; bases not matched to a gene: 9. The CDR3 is CASSLAAGARDNEQFF. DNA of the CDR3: TGTGCCAGCAGCTTGGCAGCGGGAGCTAGGGACAATGAGCAGTTCTTC. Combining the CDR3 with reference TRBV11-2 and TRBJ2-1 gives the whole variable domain EAGVAQSPRYKIIEKRQSVAFWCNPISGHATLYWYQQILGQGPKLLIQFQNNGVVDDSQLPKDRFSAERLKGVDSTLKIQPAKLEDSAVYLCASSLAAGARDNEQFFGPGTRLTVL.